This is a list of T cell receptor beta chains from one sample in a study of CD8+CD57+ T cells in acquired aplastic anemia. TCRdb redid the calling of the reads with MiXCR, one entry per CDR3 protein. The sample records about 270,000 distinct CDR3 sequences, approximately 80% being singletons. Sequenced sample: sorted CD4+, CD8+, or CD8+CD57+ T cells (not recorded which) from PBMCs. These receptor sequences come from a human donor with aplastic anemia. The CDR3 runs from the conserved cysteine through the conserved F or W. D genes are given only for firm matches. Clone size is not always given. Where it is, it says once, few, many or a class for expanded clones.

TRBD2	-	TRBV7-9	TRBJ2-5	CASSLGLGGETQYF	TGTGCCAGCAGCTTAGGGCTGGGGGGGGAGACCCAGTACTTC
-	-	TRBV7-6	TRBJ1-1	CASSLDLRAKTEAFF	TGTGCCAGCAGCTTAGACCTCAGAGCAAAAACTGAAGCTTTCTTT
-	-	TRBV5-5	TRBJ1-5	CACSLSSNQPQHF	TGTGCCTGCAGCTTGAGTAGCAATCAGCCCCAGCATTTT
TRBD2	once	TRBV11-3	TRBJ2-1	CARSLAGGHGQDEQFF	TGTGCCAGAAGCTTAGCGGGAGGACACGGTCAGGATGAGCAGTTCTTC
-	few	TRBV2	TRBJ2-1	CASRQGVAGSLSF	TGTGCCAGCAGACAGGGAGTCGCGGGAAGTCTGTCCTTT
-	many	TRBV6-2/TRBV6-3	TRBJ2-5	CASSWTNQETQYF	TGTGCCAGCAGTTGGACTAACCAAGAGACCCAGTACTTC
-	-	TRBV15	TRBJ1-2	CATSRARTNYGYTF	TGTGCCACCAGCAGAGCCAGAACTAACTATGGCTACACCTTC
TRBD1	-	TRBV7-9	TRBJ2-5	CAGQGGRETQNFGF	TGTGCCGGACAGGGGGGTAGGGAGACACAGAACTTCGGGTTC
-	-	TRBV3-2	TRBJ2-3	CASRQRGTDTQYF	TGTGCCAGCAGGCAAAGGGGCACAGATACGCAGTATTTT
TRBD1	-	TRBV7-9	TRBJ2-1	CAGQGARDAQFF	TGTGCCGGACAGGGGGCTAGGGATGCGCAGTTCTTC
-	-	TRBV7-9	TRBJ1-1	CASSLEVRGGADVFF	TGTGCCAGCAGCTTAGAGGTGAGAGGGGGGGCTGACGTTTTCTTT
TRBD1	once	TRBV6-1	TRBJ1-1	CASSRDRGMNTEAFF	TGTGCCAGCAGCCGGGACAGGGGAATGAACACTGAAGCTTTCTTT
-	-	TRBV7-6	TRBJ2-7	CASSHGGTYEQYF	TGTGCCAGCAGCCATGGGGGCACCTACGAGCAGTACTTC
TRBD1	few	TRBV24-1	TRBJ2-2	CATSDLWTGGLSGELFF	TGTGCCACCAGTGATTTGTGGACAGGGGGCTTGAGCGGGGAGCTGTTTTTT
-	-	TRBV5-6	TRBJ1-2	CASSLTGAERFLGYTF	TGTGCCAGCAGCTTGACGGGGGCAGAAAGATTCCTTGGCTACACCTTC
-	-	TRBV5-6	TRBJ2-3	CASSLGVSASSTDTQYF	TGTGCCAGCAGCTTGGGGGTTAGCGCGTCTAGCACAGATACGCAGTATTTT
-	-	TRBV7-8	TRBJ2-7	CASSLSMAYEQYF	TGTGCCAGCAGCTTGTCCATGGCCTACGAGCAGTACTTC
TRBD2	-	TRBV5-4	TRBJ2-4	CASSFTSEVGSAKNIQYF	TGTGCCAGCAGCTTTACTAGCGAAGTTGGTTCGGCCAAAAACATTCAGTACTTC
-	-	TRBV7-3	TRBJ2-3	CASGVGGTPNQYF	TGTGCCAGCGGGGTAGGGGGAACTCCCAATCAGTATTTT
TRBD1	-	TRBV11-3	TRBJ2-2	CASSSGQNKLFF	TGTGCCAGCAGCTCGGGACAGAACAAGCTGTTTTTT
-	-	TRBV5-6	TRBJ2-3	CASSSRDTDTQYF	TGTGCCAGCAGCTCCCGGGACACAGATACGCAGTATTTT
-	-	TRBV24-1	TRBJ2-2	CATLAGDTDTLFF	TGTGCCACCTTGGCAGGGGACACCGATACGCTGTTTTTT
-	-	TRBV15	TRBJ2-3	CASGGRGLDTEYF	TGTGCCAGCGGGGGCCGGGGCCTAGATACCGAGTATTTT
-	-	TRBV7-8	TRBJ2-1	CASSHGDGNYHDGQFF	TGTGCCAGCAGCCACGGGGACGGTAACTATCATGATGGGCAGTTCTTC
TRBD2	-	TRBV11-2	TRBJ2-2	CASSISQGLGISGELFF	TGTGCCAGCAGCATAAGCCAGGGACTAGGTATTTCCGGGGAGCTGTTTTTT
-	-	TRBV7-9	TRBJ2-5	CASSLGTGELILDF	TGTGCCAGCAGCTTAGGCACCGGGGAGCTGATTCTTGACTTC
-	many	TRBV9	TRBJ1-1	CASSVEGRQAYTEAFF	TGTGCCAGCAGCGTAGAAGGAAGACAGGCCTACACTGAAGCTTTCTTT
-	few	TRBV19	TRBJ2-3	CASSIARGPYKQHF	TGTGCCAGCAGTATAGCTAGAGGTCCCTATAAGCAGCATTTC
-	-	TRBV11-3	TRBJ2-4	CASGLDRKVQYF	TGTGCCAGCGGCTTAGATCGGAAAGTTCAGTACTTC
TRBD1	-	TRBV15	TRBJ1-2	CATSSSGQGRVGYTF	TGTGCCACCAGCAGTTCGGGACAGGGGCGAGTTGGCTACACCTTC
-	-	TRBV29-1	TRBJ1-3	CSVERGRGGNTIYF	TGCAGCGTTGAAAGAGGCAGGGGAGGAAACACCATATATTTT
-	once	TRBV5-6	TRBJ1-4	CASSFTGANNEKLFF	TGTGCCAGCAGCTTTACTGGCGCGAATAATGAAAAACTGTTTTTT
TRBD2	few	TRBV7-3	TRBJ2-1	CASSYERSGGSDEQFF	TGTGCCAGCAGTTACGAAAGGAGCGGGGGGAGCGATGAGCAGTTCTTC
TRBD1	-	TRBV7-9	TRBJ2-7	CAGQGARDEQYF	TGTGCCGGACAGGGGGCTAGGGACGAGCAGTACTTC
-	-	TRBV7-3	TRBJ2-3	CASSLGSNSQYF	TGTGCCAGCAGTTTAGGCTCCAATTCGCAGTATTTT
TRBD2	-	TRBV20-1	TRBJ2-7	CSITSGGIYEQYF	TGCAGCATCACTAGCGGGGGGATCTACGAGCAGTACTTC
-	-	TRBV7-2	TRBJ1-1	CASSLALTTNTESFF	TGTGCCAGCAGCTTAGCGCTGACTACGAACACGGAATCTTTCTTT
-	-	TRBV7-8	TRBJ2-1	CASSYGQQTYNQQFF	TGTGCCAGCAGTTACGGGCAGCAAACGTACAATCAGCAGTTCTTC
-	-	TRBV5-1	TRBJ2-5	CATSMSSRQETQYF	TGTGCCACCAGCATGAGCTCCAGGCAAGAGACCCAGTACTTC
TRBD2	-	TRBV2	TRBJ2-5	CASSQTSGGLQETQYF	TGTGCCAGCAGTCAGACTAGCGGGGGTCTCCAAGAGACCCAGTACTTC
-	-	TRBV7-9	TRBJ2-3	CASSPAGRFAEQF	TGTGCCAGCAGCCCCGCGGGCAGATTTGCGGAGCAGTTC
-	once	TRBV2	TRBJ1-2	CASSDGGADGYFF	TGCGCCAGCAGCGATGGGGGGGCAGATGGCTACTTCTTC
-	-	TRBV7-9	TRBJ1-6	CASSLAEGPDTQHLHF	TGTGCCAGCAGCTTAGCGGAGGGTCCCGATACGCAGCACCTCCACTTT
TRBD1	-	TRBV9	TRBJ2-5	CASSVGGTGLTYEYF	TGTGCCAGCAGCGTAGGAGGGACAGGCCTTACCTACGAGTACTTC
-	once	TRBV7-2	TRBJ1-1	CASSVDEQYVGPGFF	-
-	-	TRBV15	TRBJ2-7	CATSDQGGTDTQYF	TGTGCCACCAGCGACCAGGGCGGCACAGATACGCAGTACTTC